These 17 T cell receptor beta chains were all obtained from the same sample, sequenced in a study of OX40 agonist ivuxolimab in advanced cancers. The data were produced by immunoSEQ multiplex PCR, yet TCRdb's version contains in-frame clones alone and is incomplete. In the table there are about 81,000 clones, around 80% of which are singletons. The sequenced sample was CD4+ or CD8+ T cells sorted from blood, obtained in a trial of the OX40 agonist ivuxolimab. The receptors come from an adult with an advanced solid tumor such as melanoma, head and neck, liver or kidney cancer.

The chain uses TRBV19 and TRBJ2-1; 9 bases are a match to TRBD1. This CDR3 is 16 amino acids long. The V gene end was trimmed by 3 bases and the J gene end by 6 bases; junction bases not matched to a gene: 9. CDR1 and CDR2 (germline): LNHDA, SQIVND (reference sequence). Written as DNA, the CDR3 is TGTGCCAGTAGTATGGTCGCACAGGGGGCGGTCAATGAGCAGTTCTTC. Translating gives CASSMVAQGAVNEQFF.

This clone was counted once. This sequence joins TRBV19 and TRBJ1-1; 9 bases map to TRBD1. The CDR3 is made up of 13 amino acids. Germline assignment: CDR1 LNHDA and CDR2 SQIVND (reference sequence). V dropped 5 bases and J dropped 7; count of bases not matched to a gene: 5. In nucleotides, the CDR3 is TGTGCCAGTAGTCCCGGGACAGGGATTGAAGCTTTCTTT. Encoded protein: CASSPGTGIEAFF.

This sequence joins TRBV28 and TRBJ2-7; possibly TRBD1 for D (6 bases). Deletions cut 8 bases from V and 4 bases from J, with 12 bases between. There are 12 residues in the CDR3. The germline V gene encodes CDR1 MDHEN and CDR2 SYDVKM. The DNA for the CDR3 is TGTGCCAGCGGCGGACAGCAATACGAGCAGTACTTC. Translating gives CASGGQQYEQYF.

This clone was observed a few times. This sequence joins TRBV27 and TRBJ1-5; no clear D. CDR1 is MNHEY and CDR2 is SMNVEV in the germline V gene (reference sequence). V lost 5 bases to trimming and J lost 3 bases, with 11 bases between them. The CDR3 contains 14 residues. Here the CDR3 reads CASSIRRDNQPQHF. The CDR3, as DNA: TGTGCCAGCAGTATCAGAAGAGACAATCAGCCCCAGCATTTT.

The chain carries TRBV5-1 and TRBJ2-3; 10 positions match TRBD1. There are 15 residues in the CDR3. CDR1 and CDR2 (germline): SGHRS, YFSETQ. V shed 4 bases, J shed 6 bases, and the junction held 8 bases outside the gene matches. CDR3 in DNA: TGCGCCAGCAGCCCGAGGGACAGGGGTTCCGATACGCAGTATTTT. It encodes CASSPRDRGSDTQYF.

The chain has TRBV30 and TRBJ2-5; D is ambiguous. V was shortened by 4 bases and J by 5 bases, with 14 bases between the two germline ends. The CDR3 length is 13 residues. Germline loops: CDR1 GTSNPN, CDR2 SVGIG (reference sequence). CDR3 sequence reads: CAWNQVMRETQYF. CDR3 DNA sequence: TGTGCCTGGAATCAGGTGATGCGGGAGACCCAGTACTTC.

The chain recombines TRBV29-1 with TRBJ1-1; 7 positions match TRBD1. After removal of 6 bases from V and 5 bases from J, the junction contained 6 bases not matched to a gene. Germline lookup yields CDR1 SQVTM and CDR2 ANQGSEA. The CDR3 loop spans 12 amino acids. The CDR3: CSVTGATTEAFF. The CDR3 nucleotides read TGCAGCGTCACAGGGGCTACAACTGAAGCTTTCTTT.

This clone was observed once. The V gene is TRBV6-5, the J gene TRBJ2-5; D perhaps matches TRBD2 (6 bases). The CDR3 extends over 14 amino acids. Per the germline V gene, CDR1 is MNHEY and CDR2 is SVGAGI. V was clipped by 11 bases and J by 7 bases, with 23 bases between them. The CDR3 coding sequence is TGTGCCTACGCCGGGGCAGGGTCGCGGGGGACCCAGTACTTC. This codes for CAYAGAGSRGTQYF.

V gene TRBV2 combines with J gene TRBJ2-7, with TRBD2 as a possible D gene (5 bases). The germline CDR1 and CDR2 sequences are SNHLY and FYNNEI. The ends were cut back, 6 bases at V and 0 bases at J, with 15 bases in the middle. This CDR3 spans 15 amino acids. The CDR3 bases are TGTGCCAGCAGCCCTGGACGGGGAAGCTCCTACGAGCAGTACGTC. This codes for CASSPGRGSSYEQYV.

Remarks on this clone: An end of the junction does not agree with germline; a read error may underlie this. This chain links TRBV2 with TRBJ1-1, with D unclear. The CDR3 runs 14 residues. CDR1 and CDR2 from the germline V gene are SNHLY and FYNNEI. CDR3 loop: CASTEAGGYTEAFF. The CDR3 bases are TGTGCCAGCACTGAAGCAGGAGGGTACACTGAAGCTTTCTTT.

This chain links TRBV28 with TRBJ1-1; the match to TRBD1 covers 7 bases. Germline assignment: CDR1 MDHEN and CDR2 SYDVKM. J lost 2 bases, V lost 4 bases, and 10 bases had no gene match. The CDR3 contains 16 residues. The CDR3 DNA is TGTGCCAGCAGTTCCACGGGGACAGCGAAAAACACTGAAGCTTTCTTT. This encodes CASSSTGTAKNTEAFF.

This chain links TRBV27 with TRBJ1-5; a weak D match, TRBD1 (6 bases). The CDR3 has 16 amino acids. Germline V gene data show CDR1 as MNHEY and CDR2 as SMNVEV (reference sequence). Trimming removed 5 bases from V and 0 bases from J, with 14 bases in between. CDR3 coding DNA: TGTGCCAGCAGTAGCACAGGGTTTAGTAGCAATCAGCCCCAGCATTTT. It encodes CASSSTGFSSNQPQHF.

This clone was found a few times. The chain uses TRBV7-2 and TRBJ2-7, with TRBD2 identical over 12 bases. Germline CDR1 SGHTA, CDR2 FQGNSA. V shed 5 bases and J 6 bases; nucleotides not matched to a gene: 8. The CDR3 has 15 residues. The CDR3: CASSTTSGRVSEQYF. CDR3 DNA: TGTGCCAGCAGCACGACTAGCGGGAGAGTAAGCGAGCAGTACTTC. The entire variable domain, with the rest obtained from reference TRBV7-2 and TRBJ2-7, is as follows: GAGVSQSPSNKVTEKGKDVELRCDPISGHTALYWYRQSLGQGLEFLIYFQGNSAPDKSGLPSDRFSAERTGGSVSTLTIQRTQQEDSAVYLCASSTTSGRVSEQYFGPGTRLTVT.

This clone was seen once. The CDR3 DNA is TGTGCCAGCACCACAAACGAGCACGGCGAGCAGTACGTC. This encodes CASTTNEHGEQYV. The chain carries TRBV28 and TRBJ2-7; D gene uncertain. CDR3 length: 13 amino acids. CDR1 and CDR2 from the germline V gene are MDHEN and SYDVKM. The germline V and J ends were trimmed by 7 bases and 6 bases, with 16 bases remaining between them.

The sample holds a few counts of this clone. The chain links TRBV30 to TRBJ1-1; D not resolved. The CDR3 covers 12 residues. V gave up 4 bases and J gave up 1 base, with 7 bases separating them. Looked up from germline, CDR1 is GTSNPN and CDR2 is SVGIG (reference sequence). The CDR3 sequence: CAWKPWNTEAFF. In DNA form, the CDR3 reads TGTGCCTGGAAACCCTGGAACACTGAAGCTTTCTTT.

The chain has TRBV27 and TRBJ2-7; no reliable D call. The CDR3 has 13 amino acids. The V end was cut by 5 bases, the J end by 3 bases, with 11 bases between. The germline V gene encodes CDR1 MNHEY and CDR2 SMNVEV (reference sequence). The CDR3 loop reads CASSPGYNYEQYV. In DNA form, the CDR3 reads TGTGCCAGCAGTCCCGGGTACAACTACGAGCAGTACGTC.

The chain has TRBV5-8 and TRBJ2-1; 11 positions agree with TRBD2. CDR1 is SGHTS and CDR2 is YDEGEE in the germline V gene. This CDR3 has 17 amino acids. J gave up 9 bases and V 2 bases, and 13 bases lay outside the gene matches. The CDR3 here is CASSLQRGLAVHGEQFF. CDR3 nucleotide sequence: TGTGCCAGCAGCTTACAACGGGGACTAGCGGTACATGGTGAGCAGTTCTTC.